This T cell receptor (beta chain) originates from a study of cytomegalovirus exposure and HLA in healthy donors (dated by TCRdb to 2017 to 2019). Background for the entire study: In an earlier analysis of some 550 of the donors, 250 to 350 Gb of sequence data and about 110 million unique TCR beta sequences from about 180 million T cells were reported. Roughly 300 gigabases of sequencing data and 70 million to 95 million unique TCR sequences made up an early release that covered approximately 620 HLA-typed donors. Of the roughly 390 genotyped donors, roughly 80% were placed in the genetic ancestry cluster associated with self-reported Caucasian donors. The aim of the study was to test whether cataloging public T cell receptors could identify signatures of past pathogen exposure. The study used immunosequencing to profile the T cell repertoires of 670 or so subjects and linked those repertoires to cytomegalovirus serostatus. In addition to the first cohort of 500 to 850 subjects, a separate validation cohort of some 120 different subjects was used. To predict cytomegalovirus infection status, the study brought together high-throughput TCR immunosequencing, statistical association of individual TCRs with disease status, and machine learning. A later analysis re-examined previously published TCR beta repertoires from about 670 donors and added high-resolution HLA genotyping to investigate patterns of TCR occurrence. Rather than using new phenotypic data, the later analysis identified candidate immune exposures from TCR beta sequences and from how often those sequences occurred across donors. In an earlier analysis of roughly 580 of the donors, high-throughput TCR beta sequencing was used to judge whether each TCR beta V gene segment behaved as functional or pseudogenic. Donor age, sex, ethnicity and CMV serostatus were compiled together with the repertoire data. Genome-wide SNP genotypes for about three fifths of the roughly 670 donors were used in a later genetic analysis, which treated that subset as a discovery cohort. Every discovery cohort repertoire had been produced on one sequencing platform. HLA typing included class I and class II loci at four-digit resolution. Typing coverage varied by locus: about 620-640 donors for A, B, C, DRB1 and DQB1; roughly 520 for DQA1; 606 for DPA1; roughly 450 for DPB1. Because of strong linkage in the cohort, 4 to 6 DR-DQ haplotypes were treated as single units for association and clustering. Across approximately 400 genotyped donors of the cohort, an average of about 200,000 unique TCR beta nucleotide sequences per donor were sequenced, and roughly 20% of those sequences were non-productive.

The cohort comprised some 700 healthy bone marrow donors. All cohort members were sampled while nominally healthy, although unrecorded immune exposures were likely present. The donor tested CMV seronegative, placing the donor among the 352 seronegative members of the cohort. Each donor provided a peripheral blood sample, and peripheral blood mononuclear cells were used for TCR beta sequencing. Genomic DNA extraction from the blood cell samples was performed with the Qiagen DNeasy Blood Extraction Kit. Concerning this clone: Its target antigen remains unknown. One base away there is no much larger clone; base qualities are not given.

The CDR3 measures 17 amino acids from cysteine to phenylalanine. Of the read, only the CDR3 DNA is kept; its 51 bases are in frame from base 1. The junction shows trimming of 2 bases on V and 9 bases on J, plus 23 bases between the germline ends. According to the germline V gene, CDR1 reads MGHRA and CDR2 reads YSYEKL. Overall results and qualifications from the work: A later genetic analysis associated a missense DCLRE1C variant with V-gene and J-gene trimming of TCR beta chains, and an independent cohort replicated the association. In vitro tests confirmed that three of the cytomegalovirus-associated TCR beta chains recognize cytomegalovirus antigens. Correlated functional status among segregating V segments might reflect linkage disequilibrium, but an unknown experimental factor could not be ruled out. Strong co-occurrence of HLA alleles, especially DR and DQ, made assigning TCR associations to individual alleles difficult. Several of the top co-occurrence clusters appeared to be linked to parvovirus B19, influenza, CMV and Epstein-Barr virus, according to a later analysis. This cohort had only TCR beta chains sequenced, and the lack of alpha or paired-chain data limited which features could be detected. Because counts were too low, roughly 18 rarely observed V segments, including chromosome 9 orphons, were left out of the earlier analysis of roughly 600 of the donors. The authors suggested that the approach could potentially be extended to other disease states and immunological phenotypes. According to a later analysis, TCR association rates differed among HLA loci, with DRB1 alleles showing the most associated TCRs and HLA-C alleles showing the fewest. Across donors, most TCR sequences were observed very rarely, whereas some public TCRs were present in many individuals. Because HLA typing was missing for some donors at each locus, association tests included only the typed subset. The presence/absence analyses assumed that sequencing depth was roughly uniform across donors, and that assumption may not be true. A group of highly shared sequence variants was considered likely to be a technical artifact of the sequencing pipeline. According to a later analysis, most CMV-associated TCR beta chains appeared to be HLA-restricted, and the HLA associations seemed to be driven largely by CMV exposure. In both the original and validation cohorts, the classifier was reported to diagnose cytomegalovirus status with high specificity and sensitivity. In a later genetic analysis, fewer N-insertions in productive TCRs were reported among donors in an Asian-associated ancestry cluster than the roughly 710-donor mean. A further reported finding was that TCR beta sequences accurately predicted the HLA-A and HLA-B alleles for most subjects in the first cohort. For the cohort, immune exposure information was limited to CMV serostatus. Compared with equally common non-associated chains, HLA-associated TCR beta chains in a later analysis were more clonally expanded and had lower generation probabilities. In an earlier analysis of fewer than 750 of the donors, most TCR beta V segments were observed in productive rearrangements about 87% or about 30% of the time, broadly matching IMGT annotations. In a later analysis, some 17,000 TCR beta sequences were associated with specific HLA alleles at a false discovery rate of 0.05. Some IMGT-functional V segments, including TRBV6-2 and TRBV6-3, could not be distinguished by the 87-base-pair reads and were therefore excluded. A total of about 180 TCR beta chains were listed by the study as associated with cytomegalovirus.

The library was produced with the immunoSEQ multiplex PCR assay. For the multiplex PCR, a mixture combining 60 forward primers for TCR Vbeta segments and 13 reverse primers for TCR Jbeta segments was used. Amplification of the CDR3 region of rearranged TCR beta genes was performed with a multiplex PCR assay on genomic DNA. The Illumina HiSeq System was used to sequence the amplified TCR beta libraries as 87-base-pair reads. Processing in the source paper ran as follows. A later analysis counted some 80 million unique TCR beta chains across the 550 to 800 repertoires, and some 12 million of these chains were shared by at least two donors. A nearest-neighbor algorithm error-corrected the raw reads and collapsed the reads into unique sequences, merging closely related sequences to remove PCR and sequencing errors. To assign V, D and J gene segments, CDR3 sequences were aligned to IMGT reference sequences. For a sequence to be retained, at least a six-nucleotide match to both a V gene segment and a J gene segment was required. A rearrangement counted as productive if the CDR3 had no stop codons and remained in frame with V and J, and every other rearrangement counted as non-productive. Following IMGT convention, CDR3 was defined as the stretch from the second conserved V-encoded cysteine to the conserved J-encoded phenylalanine. The earlier analysis of about 500 of the donors excluded sequences that lacked an unambiguous match to a single V gene segment. In an earlier analysis of 450 to 750 of the donors, a V segment was called functional when productive rearrangements were above 56.7%, and segregating when the standard deviation between donors exceeded 5%. A statistical classification framework was developed to diagnose cytomegalovirus status using the catalog of TCR beta chain sequences. In a later analysis, V and J genes were assigned by comparing TCR nucleotide sequences against IMGT/GENE-DB human TR gene sequences. A later analysis assigned CDR3 sequences and most-parsimonious VDJ recombination scenarios with the TCRdist pipeline. In a later analysis, each TCR beta chain was defined by its CDR3 amino acid sequence together with its V-gene family, and reads without a unique V-gene family were excluded. As a way to deal with suspected cross-contamination and a sequencing artifact, a later analysis dropped hundreds of nucleotide sequences that were highly shared and had low generation probability. A later analysis calculated a clonal expansion index for each public chain from normalized within-repertoire ranks of inferred template counts. A later analysis computed generation probabilities with a VDJ recombination model fitted to out-of-frame rearrangements, and checked the results against IGoR. In a later analysis, hypergeometric tests were used to score TCR-TCR, TCR-HLA and TCR-CMV co-occurrence, with a repertoire-size bias correction applied to TCR pairs. In a later analysis, false discovery rates were estimated by permuting HLA or CMV assignments 20 times. A later analysis grouped co-occurring TCRs with DBSCAN, adding TCRdist sequence similarity when clustering within HLA-allele-positive subsets. Repertoires with fewer than 30,000 or more than 120,000 public chains, plus five repertoires with anomalous nucleotide sharing, were excluded from co-occurrence clustering. Entries here come from immuneACCESS through TCRdb and include only in-frame sequences with V and J called. Some clones fail to appear in such tables; in the studies checked, an unresolved V gene covers under half of the shortfall, and the cause of the remainder is unknown. D and trimming come from the DNA, and the V and J calls and clone size come from that table. This sample lists roughly 140,000 clones; 82% were detected once. The ten most abundant clones make up around 3.7% of the sample.

This TCR was sampled from a male donor in good health and CMV-seronegative. The rearrangement joined TRBV4-1 to TRBJ2-1, and perhaps TRBD1 as D gene, on 7 matching bases. The sequenced sample was PBMCs. The DNA sequence reads TGCGCCAGCAGCCAAATTGAGGGGCCGGAGGGGGCGGGTGAGCAGTTCTTC. Its translation is CASSQIEGPEGAGEQFF.